This T cell receptor (beta chain) was sequenced for a study of blood T cell repertoires in COVID-19. TCRdb keeps only in-frame clones here, not all; method: immunoSEQ multiplex PCR. The repertoire holds over 100,000 clones, with more than 80% as singletons. V shed 4 bases and J shed 6 bases, with 23 bases lying between them. The CDR3 is 17 residues long. Per germline, CDR1 LNHDA and CDR2 SQIVND (reference sequence). The source is a human donor in a cohort sampled during active COVID-19. Sample: peripheral blood. V and J are TRBV19 and TRBJ2-3; TRBD1 might be the D (6 bases). The CDR3 loop reads CASSTLRQGIHTDTQYF. The DNA of the CDR3 is TGTGCCAGTAGTACCCTCAGGCAGGGGATTCACACCGATACGCAGTATTTT.